Ten or more counts support the clone carrying this TCR beta chain. One entry per CDR3 protein, called by TCRdb with MiXCR from the 5' RACE reads. The sample holds more than 30,000 distinct CDR3 sequences; about an eighth are singletons and the top ten take roughly 5.6%. Germline CDR1 is SGHRS and CDR2 is YFSETQ. V was trimmed by 3 bases and J by 5 bases, leaving 18 bases between them. The CDR3 loop spans 15 amino acids. The record originates from a study of neurological immune-mediated disorders. Time point here: technical triplicate 2. Sequenced: CD4+ T cells from blood. The V and J genes are TRBV5-1 and TRBJ2-7; possibly TRBD2 for D (5 bases). The receptor was derived from a female donor with HTLV-1-associated myelopathy (HAM/TSP). CDR3 nucleotides: TGCGCCAGCAGCTACTCCCTTACGGGGTTCCACGAGCAGTACTTC. This sequence encodes CASSYSLTGFHEQYF.